These T cell receptor beta chains were read from a single sample in a study of blood T cell repertoires in COVID-19. Repertoires were generated with immunoSEQ multiplex PCR, while TCRdb's copy carries only in-frame clones and drops some. This sample has about 86,000 clones, with 85% to 90% found just once. The sequencing sample was made of peripheral blood. The receptors derive from a human donor in a cohort sampled during active COVID-19. Both conserved end residues are part of each CDR3. D genes are given only for firm matches. Only part of the rows carry a size: once, few, many, or a class if the clone is expanded.

abundance | j_gene | d_gene | v_gene | CDR3aa | CDR3nt
- | TRBJ1-3 | - | TRBV27 | CASSTTGGTGNTIYF | TGTGCCAGCAGCACCACGGGAGGAACTGGAAACACCATATATTTT
once | TRBJ2-3 | - | TRBV19 | CASNLGGGDTQYF | TGTGCCAGTAATCTGGGGGGGGGCGATACGCAGTATTTT
- | TRBJ2-2 | - | TRBV7-3 | CASSSDPRGGELFF | TGTGCCAGCAGCTCAGACCCCCGGGGCGGGGAGCTGTTTTTT
- | TRBJ2-1 | TRBD2 | TRBV9 | CASSGVLAGGHEQFF | TGTGCCAGCAGCGGGGTACTAGCGGGAGGGCATGAGCAGTTCTTC
few | TRBJ1-2 | TRBD1 | TRBV29-1 | CSVERTGGDSYGYTF | TGCAGCGTTGAAAGGACAGGGGGCGATAGCTATGGCTACACCTTC
- | TRBJ2-7 | TRBD2 | TRBV9 | CASSPSGSSSYEQYF | TGTGCCAGCAGCCCTAGCGGTTCTTCTTCCTACGAGCAGTACTTC
once | TRBJ1-2 | - | TRBV9 | CASSVGGTGFPPNYGYTF | TGTGCCAGCAGCGTAGGAGGAACAGGTTTTCCACCTAACTATGGCTACACCTTC
medium-sized | TRBJ2-7 | - | TRBV7-9 | CASSLSNGGEQYF | TGTGCCAGCAGCTTAAGTAACGGCGGCGAGCAGTACTTC
once | TRBJ2-7 | - | TRBV19 | CASSINQETYEQYF | TGTGCCAGTAGTATAAATCAGGAAACCTACGAGCAGTACTTC
medium-sized | TRBJ1-2 | TRBD1 | TRBV9 | CASSLLAGTGGYGYTF | TGTGCCAGCAGTCTTCTCGCCGGGACAGGGGGGTATGGCTACACCTTC
- | TRBJ1-6 | - | TRBV6-4 | CASRTDSLYNSPLHF | TGTGCCAGCAGGACGGACAGCCTTTATAATTCACCCCTCCACTTT
- | TRBJ1-5 | TRBD1 | TRBV27 | CASSGTGAVQPQHF | TGTGCCAGCAGCGGGACAGGGGCGGTCCAGCCCCAGCATTTT
once | TRBJ2-1 | TRBD2 | TRBV5-1 | CASSLGGGSSYNEQFF | TGCGCCAGCAGCTTGGGAGGCGGGAGCTCCTACAATGAGCAGTTCTTC
- | TRBJ1-5 | - | TRBV19 | CASSIGQNYQPQHF | TGTGCCAGTAGTATAGGACAGAATTATCAGCCCCAGCATTTT
- | TRBJ2-1 | - | TRBV7-6 | CASSSLTGSSYNEQFF | TGTGCCAGCAGCTCGTTAACTGGGAGCTCCTACAATGAGCAGTTCTTC
- | TRBJ2-1 | TRBD2 | TRBV5-1 | CASSLGGLAGDNEQFF | TGCGCCAGCAGCTTGGGGGGTCTAGCGGGAGACAATGAGCAGTTCTTC
- | TRBJ2-6 | TRBD1 | TRBV27 | CASSPDRKLGANVLTF | TGTGCCAGCAGTCCGGACAGGAAACTTGGGGCCAACGTCCTGACTTTC
- | TRBJ1-1 | TRBD1 | TRBV6-5 | CASNPQGSSAAFF | TGTGCCAGCAATCCACAGGGGTCATCGGCCGCTTTCTTT
- | TRBJ1-1 | TRBD1 | TRBV2 | CASRGTGGRGEAFF | TGTGCCAGCAGGGGGACAGGGGGCCGTGGAGAAGCTTTCTTT
- | TRBJ2-5 | - | TRBV30 | CAWRNQGDEETQYF | TGTGCCTGGAGGAACCAGGGTGATGAAGAGACCCAGTACTTC
few | TRBJ1-4 | - | TRBV5-4 | CASSLGTPTNEKLFF | TGTGCCAGCAGCTTGGGGACACCTACTAATGAAAAACTGTTTTTT
- | TRBJ1-5 | - | TRBV7-6 | CASSLDSFQPQHF | TGTGCCAGCAGCTTAGATTCCTTTCAGCCCCAGCATTTT
- | TRBJ2-1 | TRBD2 | TRBV27 | CATSSLGGGRYDEQFF | TGTGCCACCTCCTCCCTCGGAGGCGGGAGGTATGATGAGCAGTTCTTC
once | TRBJ1-2 | - | TRBV28 | CASSPGHFPPSYGYTF | TGTGCCAGCAGCCCGGGACACTTCCCACCTTCCTATGGCTACACCTTC
- | TRBJ2-1 | - | TRBV7-9 | CASSFLNEQFF | TGTGCCAGCAGCTTCCTCAATGAGCAGTTCTTC